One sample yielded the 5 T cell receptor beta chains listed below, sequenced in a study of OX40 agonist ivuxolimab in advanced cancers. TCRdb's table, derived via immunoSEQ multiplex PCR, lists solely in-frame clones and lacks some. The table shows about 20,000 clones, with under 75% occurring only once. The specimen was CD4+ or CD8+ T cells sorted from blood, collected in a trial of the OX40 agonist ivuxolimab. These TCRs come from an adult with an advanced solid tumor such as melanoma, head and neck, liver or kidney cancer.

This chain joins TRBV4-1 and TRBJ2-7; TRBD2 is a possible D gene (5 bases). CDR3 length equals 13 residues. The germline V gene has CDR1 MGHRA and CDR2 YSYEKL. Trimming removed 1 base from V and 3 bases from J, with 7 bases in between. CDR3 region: CASSQAGSYEQYF. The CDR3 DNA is TGCGCCAGCAGCCAAGCGGGGAGCTACGAGCAGTACTTC.

CDR3 region: CASSRGRGTDTQYF. Here the CDR3 DNA reads TGTGCCAGCAGTCGGGGAAGGGGCACAGATACGCAGTATTTT. V gene TRBV28 combines with J gene TRBJ2-3; D perhaps matches TRBD2 (5 bases). CDR1 is MDHEN, CDR2 SYDVKM, per germline. This CDR3 has 14 residues. Trimming took 5 bases from V and 1 from J, leaving 10 bases between them.

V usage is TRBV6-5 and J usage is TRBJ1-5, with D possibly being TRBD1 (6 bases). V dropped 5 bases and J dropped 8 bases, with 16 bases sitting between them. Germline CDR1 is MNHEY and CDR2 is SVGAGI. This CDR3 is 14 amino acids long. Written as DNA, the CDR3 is TGTGCCAGCAGTCCGCAGGGGATCATGGAGCCCCAGCATTTT. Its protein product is CASSPQGIMEPQHF.

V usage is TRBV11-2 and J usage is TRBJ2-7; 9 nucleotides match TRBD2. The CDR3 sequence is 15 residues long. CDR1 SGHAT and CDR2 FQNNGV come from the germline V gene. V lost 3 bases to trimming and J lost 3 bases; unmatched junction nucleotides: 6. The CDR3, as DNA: TGTGCCAGCAGCTTGGGCGGGACTAGCCGCTACGAGCAGTACTTC. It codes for CASSLGGTSRYEQYF.

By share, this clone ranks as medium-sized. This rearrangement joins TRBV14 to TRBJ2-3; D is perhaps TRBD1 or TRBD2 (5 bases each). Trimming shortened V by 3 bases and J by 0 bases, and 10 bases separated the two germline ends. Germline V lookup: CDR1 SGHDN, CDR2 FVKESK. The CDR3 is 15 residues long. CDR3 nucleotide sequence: TGTGCCAGCAGCCAGACGGGGCTTAGCACAGATACGCAGTATTTT. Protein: CASSQTGLSTDTQYF.